This T cell receptor beta chain was observed in a study of cytomegalovirus exposure and HLA in healthy donors. Donors were nominally healthy when sampled, though unrecorded immune exposures were likely. Germline trimming cut 0 bases from V and 3 bases from J; bases unmatched to any gene: 9. This CDR3 is built from 17 residues. The germline CDR1 and CDR2 sequences are LGHNA and YNFKEQ. In regard to this clone: Its cognate antigen is unknown.

This PCR relied on a set of 60 Vbeta primers and 13 Jbeta primers. Repertoires were generated with immunoSEQ multiplex PCR, while TCRdb's copy carries only in-frame clones and drops some. The sample comprises around 150,000 clones, over 65% of which are singletons, and approximately 1.5% rests with the top ten. Regarding the study as a whole: Donors belonging to an Asian-associated ancestry cluster reportedly showed fewer N-insertions in productive TCRs than the roughly 670-donor mean, according to what a later analysis found.

The chain uses TRBV4-2 and TRBJ1-2, with 8 bases fitting TRBD1. The clonotype comes from a man aged 40-55 years in good health and CMV-seronegative. Sequencing input: PBMCs. The CDR3 DNA is TGTGCCAGCAGCCAAGATCTGGCCAGGACAGGGTACTATGGCTACACCTTC. Encoded protein: CASSQDLARTGYYGYTF.